The rows below give T cell receptor beta chains drawn from one sample of a study of identifying expanded T cells in peripheral blood. Sequenced by immunoSEQ multiplex PCR; TCRdb stores in-frame clones only, minus some. The profile covers about 86,000 clones, with 70% to 90% appearing a single time and less than 6% taken by the ten largest. The sample taken for sequencing was blood. These receptors originate from a person between 18 and 75 years old in good health. Each CDR3 is given with its conserved first and last residue. The D gene is left open where the match is weak. Clone sizes are given selectively: once, few, many, or a class where the clone is expanded.

d_gene,abundance,j_gene,v_gene,CDR3aa
.,.,TRBJ2-7,TRBV27,CASSLSRGTPTYEQYF
.,.,TRBJ1-3,TRBV7-2,CASSLDGGSGNTIYF
.,.,TRBJ1-5,TRBV28,CASSLLDQPQHF
TRBD2,once,TRBJ2-5,TRBV15,CATSRVSVIGRAGETQYF
.,.,TRBJ1-3,TRBV2,CASSVGLSGNTIYF
.,.,TRBJ1-2,TRBV19,CASSTPRASLNYGYTF
TRBD2,once,TRBJ2-5,TRBV10-3,CAISRLAGTQETQYF
.,.,TRBJ2-1,TRBV5-1,CASSLLVGSSYNEQFF
.,.,TRBJ1-2,TRBV5-5,CASSLRVNYGYTF
TRBD2,.,TRBJ2-7,TRBV5-1,CASSFGLGAYEQYF
.,.,TRBJ2-7,TRBV6-1,CASSEPGTGEQYF
.,once,TRBJ1-2,TRBV2,CASSRRTNYGYTF
TRBD1,.,TRBJ1-3,TRBV5-1,CASSLNPGTGAGNTIYF
.,.,TRBJ2-2,TRBV18,CASSPIQSTGELFF
.,.,TRBJ1-5,TRBV11-3,CASSLTAYQPQHF
.,few,TRBJ1-2,TRBV4-1,CASSQDEGLYGYTF
TRBD1,.,TRBJ1-1,TRBV9,CASSAGDRDAFF
.,.,TRBJ1-4,TRBV4-1,CASSPPRQGSEKLFF
.,.,TRBJ2-2,TRBV6-4,CASSDSGQWGTGELFF
.,.,TRBJ2-6,TRBV30,CAWRSSGANVLTF
.,once,TRBJ1-1,TRBV27,CASSLWSGGNTEAFF
TRBD1,.,TRBJ2-7,TRBV10-3,CAISGTGQGNEQYF
.,.,TRBJ1-2,TRBV19,CASTGDSRANYGYTF
.,.,TRBJ1-5,TRBV30,CAWSGGEDQPQHF
TRBD1,.,TRBJ1-5,TRBV9,CASSVTGGELHF